A single sample is the source of the 19 T cell receptor beta chains below, sequenced in a study of beta chain features in type 1 diabetes. Reverse transcribing all isolated RNA meant expressed TCRB transcripts were sequenced. Clones were sequenced by immunoSEQ multiplex PCR, and TCRdb holds only the in-frame ones, with some missing. Of under 300,000 clones detected, around 7.3% appear once; the ten largest clones hold more than 0.8%. Sequenced: central memory CD4+ T cells from blood. The receptors here all came from a woman aged 18-30 years in good health.

This clone was seen a few times. J is TRBJ2-1 and V is TRBV7-6, with D unclear. The germline V and J ends were trimmed by 1 base and 2 bases, with 6 bases remaining between them. Germline loops: CDR1 SGHVS, CDR2 FNYEAQ. The CDR3 extends over 14 amino acids. The CDR3 DNA sequence: TGTGCCAGCAGCTTAGACAGAACCTACAATGAGCAGTTCTTC. Translating gives CASSLDRTYNEQFF.

A few counts support this clone. The chain recombines TRBV13 with TRBJ2-7; the D call may be TRBD1 or TRBD2 (6 bases each). The CDR3 covers 14 residues. Trimming left V 5 bases short and J 2 bases short, with 13 bases between. From germline, CDR1 is PRHDT and CDR2 FYEKMQ (reference sequence). CDR3 in DNA: TGTGCCAGCAGCCGGTGGGGGGCCACCTACGAGCAGTACTTC. Translating it yields CASSRWGATYEQYF.

This clone was counted at least ten times. This rearrangement joins TRBV6-5 to TRBJ2-7; maybe TRBD2 (5 bases). V lost 2 bases and J 7 bases, leaving 15 bases between the germline ends. Germline-derived CDR1 and CDR2 are MNHEY and SVGAGI. The CDR3 is made up of 14 amino acids. The CDR3 bases are TGTGCCAGCAGTTACAGCTGGACTTCCCGGGAGCAGTACTTC. It specifies CASSYSWTSREQYF.

This rearrangement joins TRBV11-3 to TRBJ1-1; D remains ambiguous. Germline V gene lookup returns CDR1 SGHNT and CDR2 YENEEA. V lost 4 bases and J lost 6, with 15 bases in between. The CDR3 extends over 14 amino acids. This chain's CDR3 is CASSYSRREPEAFF. The CDR3 DNA follows: TGTGCCAGCAGCTATTCCCGCAGAGAACCTGAAGCTTTCTTT.

The CDR3 region is CASSLRENEKLFF. In DNA, the CDR3 is TGTGCCAGCAGCCTCAGGGAAAATGAAAAACTGTTTTTT. The chain joins TRBV4-2 to TRBJ1-4; the D gene is possibly TRBD1 (5 bases). The CDR3 spans 13 residues. Germline V gene data show CDR1 as LGHNA and CDR2 as YNFKEQ. V lost 4 bases, J lost 5 bases, and 8 bases lay in between.

V and J are TRBV4-3 and TRBJ2-3; the D is unclear. This CDR3 has 17 residues. V was clipped by 4 bases and J by 5 bases, with 22 bases between them. Germline lookup yields CDR1 LGHNA and CDR2 YSLEER. The CDR3 spells CASSPQPLGRVGDTQYF. The CDR3 DNA is TGCGCCAGCAGCCCCCAACCGCTCGGCCGAGTGGGAGATACGCAGTATTTT.

The chain couples TRBV19 to TRBJ2-3; D is unresolved. V gave up 5 bases and J gave up 2 bases, with 11 bases separating them. Germline V gene sequence: CDR1 LNHDA, CDR2 SQIVND (reference sequence). This CDR3 spans 14 amino acids. CDR3 DNA sequence: TGTGCCAGTAGTCCAGGCAGGTTCACAGATACGCAGTATTTT. Protein: CASSPGRFTDTQYF.

This clone was counted many times. V is TRBV6-1 and J is TRBJ1-1, with a tentative D call TRBD1 (6 bases). From germline, CDR1 is MNHNS and CDR2 SASEGT. CDR3 length: 14 residues. The V end lost 4 bases, the J end lost 1 base, and 10 bases lay between the germline ends. Here the CDR3 DNA reads TGTGCCAGCAGTGCACAGGGCGGGAACACTGAAGCTTTCTTT. This codes for CASSAQGGNTEAFF.

The chain links TRBV7-8 to TRBJ2-3; the match to TRBD2 covers 12 bases. V shed 5 bases, J shed 6 bases, and the junction held 9 bases outside the gene matches. Per germline, CDR1 SGHVS and CDR2 FQNEAQ. The CDR3 consists of 16 residues. The CDR3 DNA follows: TGTGCCAGCAGCCAACGGACTAGCGGGGAGGGGGATACGCAGTATTTT. Protein: CASSQRTSGEGDTQYF. Complete variable domain (other parts from reference TRBV7-8 and TRBJ2-3): GAGVSQSPRYKVAKRGQDVALRCDPISGHVSLFWYQQALGQGPEFLTYFQNEAQLDKSGLPSDRFFAERPEGSVSTLKIQRTQQEDSAVYLCASSQRTSGEGDTQYFGPGTRLTVL.

This chain joins TRBV2 and TRBJ2-3; 7 bases line up with TRBD1. CDR3 length equals 15 residues. V lost 6 bases and J lost 0; bases outside the gene matches: 6. The germline CDR1 and CDR2 sequences are SNHLY and FYNNEI. CDR3 in DNA: TGTGCCAGCAGATTGACAGGGATGAGCACAGATACGCAGTATTTT. Its protein is CASRLTGMSTDTQYF.

The V call is TRBV6-1, the J call TRBJ1-2; D gene unclear. CDR1 and CDR2 from the germline V gene are MNHNS and SASEGT. Trimming left V 3 bases short and J 4 bases short, with 9 bases between. This CDR3 comprises 13 residues. DNA for the CDR3: TGTGCCAGCAGTGAGTTGGCAAGCTATGGCTACACCTTC. This encodes CASSELASYGYTF.

The rearrangement joins TRBV11-2 to TRBJ1-5; TRBD1 aligns across 7 bases. The CDR3 is 14 amino acids. Germline V gene lookup returns CDR1 SGHAT and CDR2 FQNNGV. With 5 bases clipped from V and 9 bases from J, the junction kept 10 bases outside the gene matches. The DNA of the CDR3 is TGTGCCAGCAGCGCGCAGGGGGTTGAGACGCCCCAGCATTTT. Translated, it gives CASSAQGVETPQHF.

This clone was counted many times. The chain joins TRBV2 to TRBJ1-1; possible D gene TRBD1, 6 bases. CDR3 length: 12 residues. CDR1 and CDR2 (germline): SNHLY, FYNNEI. The V and J ends lost 6 bases and 11 bases respectively, with 16 bases between them. Here the CDR3 reads CASSKITGTAFF. CDR3 sequence (DNA): TGTGCCAGCAGCAAAATCACAGGGACGGCTTTCTTT.

As regards this clone: This may be a read error, as it is one base from a much larger clone. The chain couples TRBV7-2 to TRBJ2-5, with D possibly TRBD1 on 6 matching bases. Germline assignment: CDR1 SGHTA and CDR2 FQGNSA. The CDR3 is made up of 13 amino acids. CDR3 residues: CASSRQDGETQYF. The DNA for the CDR3 is TGCGCCAGCAGCCGACAGGACGGGGAGACCCAGTACTTC.

The chain has TRBV29-1 and TRBJ1-1; 7 nucleotides agree with TRBD1. CDR3 length equals 13 residues. Losses at the gene ends were 5 bases for V and 1 base for J; bases not matched to a gene: 4. The germline V gene encodes CDR1 SQVTM and CDR2 ANQGSEA. CDR3 in DNA: TGCAGCGTTCAGGGGGGTTGGAACACTGAAGCTTTCTTT. Its protein product is CSVQGGWNTEAFF.

The chain combines TRBV6-5 with TRBJ2-3; D uncertain. Trimming removed 0 bases at V and 2 bases at J, with 9 bases between. The CDR3 extends over 15 amino acids. Germline CDR1 MNHEY, CDR2 SVGAGI. The CDR3 region has the DNA TGTGCCAGCAGTTACTCGAATTGGGACACAGATACGCAGTATTTT. Translation: CASSYSNWDTDTQYF.

This clone was seen repeatedly, ten times or more. The V call is TRBV4-2, the J call TRBJ2-1; no reliable D call. The germline V and J ends were trimmed by 4 bases and 4 bases, with 17 bases remaining between them. The germline gives CDR1 LGHNA, CDR2 YNFKEQ. The CDR3 has 16 amino acids. The CDR3 region is CASSRVATTQYNEQFF. The CDR3 DNA is TGTGCCAGCAGCCGCGTGGCCACCACACAATACAATGAGCAGTTCTTC.

The V gene is TRBV18, the J gene TRBJ2-1; D gene unclear. Per germline, CDR1 KGHSH and CDR2 LQKENI. The CDR3 spans 12 residues. Trimming pared 3 bases from V and 7 bases from J, leaving 7 bases between. For the CDR3, the DNA is TGTGCCAGCTCACCGTTTAGTAATGAGCAGTTCTTC. Its translation: CASSPFSNEQFF.

The sample holds a few counts of this clone. The chain uses TRBV28 and TRBJ1-1; no clear D. The V end was cut by 6 bases, the J end by 2 bases, with 16 bases between. Germline CDR1 reads MDHEN; CDR2 reads SYDVKM. There are 15 residues in the CDR3. CDR3 loop: CASSPPRPSNTEAFF. For the CDR3, the DNA is TGTGCCAGCAGCCCGCCCAGGCCATCCAACACTGAAGCTTTCTTT.